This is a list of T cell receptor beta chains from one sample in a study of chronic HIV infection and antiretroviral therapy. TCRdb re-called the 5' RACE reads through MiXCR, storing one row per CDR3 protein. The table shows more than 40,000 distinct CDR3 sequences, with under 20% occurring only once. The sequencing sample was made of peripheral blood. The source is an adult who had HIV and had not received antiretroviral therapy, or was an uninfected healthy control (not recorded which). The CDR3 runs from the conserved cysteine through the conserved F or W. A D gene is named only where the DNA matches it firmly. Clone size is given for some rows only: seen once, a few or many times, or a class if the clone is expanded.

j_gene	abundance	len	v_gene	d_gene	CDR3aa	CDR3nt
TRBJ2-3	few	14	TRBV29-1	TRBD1	CSGGQGVRADTQYF	TGCAGCGGTGGACAGGGGGTGAGGGCAGATACGCAGTATTTT
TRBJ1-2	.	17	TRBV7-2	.	CASSSVVRGLSNYGYTF	TGTGCCAGCAGCTCAGTGGTCAGGGGACTTAGTAACTATGGCTACACCTTC
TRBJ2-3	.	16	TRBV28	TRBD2	CASSPGLGPKADTQYF	TGTGCCAGCAGTCCAGGACTAGGCCCGAAAGCGGATACGCAGTATTTT
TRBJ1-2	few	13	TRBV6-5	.	CASSRGTGDGYTF	TGTGCCAGCTCACGAGGGACCGGCGATGGCTACACCTTC
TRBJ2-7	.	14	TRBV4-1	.	CASSQDFRIYEQYF	TGCGCCAGCAGCCAAGATTTCCGGATCTACGAGCAGTACTTC
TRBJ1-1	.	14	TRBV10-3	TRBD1	CAISPTGASTEAFF	TGTGCCATCAGTCCGACAGGGGCGAGCACTGAAGCTTTCTTT
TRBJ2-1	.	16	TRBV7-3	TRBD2	CASSHGTSGSRDEQFF	TGTGCCAGCAGCCATGGGACTAGCGGGAGTAGAGATGAGCAGTTCTTC
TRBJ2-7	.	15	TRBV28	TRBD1	CASGYIQGMNYEQYF	TGTGCCAGCGGATATATACAGGGGATGAACTACGAGCAGTACTTC
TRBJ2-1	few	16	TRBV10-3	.	CAISGGLTGSYNEQFF	TGTGCCATCAGTGGCGGACTAACAGGTTCCTACAATGAGCAGTTCTTC
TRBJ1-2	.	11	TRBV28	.	CASSINYGYTF	TGTGCCAGCAGTATCAACTATGGCTACACCTTC
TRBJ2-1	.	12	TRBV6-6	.	CASSPKWREQFF	TGTGCCAGCAGCCCTAAGTGGAGGGAGCAGTTCTTC
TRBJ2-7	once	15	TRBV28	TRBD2	CASSFRGLALYEQYF	TGTGCCAGCAGTTTCCGGGGACTAGCACTCTACGAGCAGTACTTC
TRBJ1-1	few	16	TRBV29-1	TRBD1	CSVDQGQAYVDTEAFF	TGCAGCGTTGACCAGGGACAGGCCTATGTGGATACTGAAGCTTTCTTT
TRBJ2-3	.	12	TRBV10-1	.	CASSINRDTQYF	TGCGCCAGCAGTATTAATCGAGATACGCAGTATTTT
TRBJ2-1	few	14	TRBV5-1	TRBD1	CASSPRQGTHEQFF	TGCGCCAGCAGCCCTAGACAGGGTACCCATGAGCAGTTCTTC
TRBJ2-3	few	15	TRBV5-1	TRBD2	CASRTSGTPKDTQYF	TGCGCCAGCAGGACTAGCGGGACCCCCAAAGATACGCAGTATTTT
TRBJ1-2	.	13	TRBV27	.	CASSLWGNYGYTF	TGTGCCAGCAGTTTATGGGGAAACTATGGCTACACCTTC
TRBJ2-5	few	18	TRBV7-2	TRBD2	CASSLAVRGAGDQETQYF	TGTGCCAGCAGCTTAGCCGTCCGAGGAGCGGGGGACCAAGAGACCCAGTACTTC
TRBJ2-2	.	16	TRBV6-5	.	CASSGAGSRGTGELFF	TGTGCCAGCAGTGGCGCCGGGTCCCGGGGCACCGGGGAGCTGTTTTTT
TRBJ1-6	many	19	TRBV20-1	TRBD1	CSARAMGTGPSSYNSPLHF	TGCAGTGCTAGAGCAATGGGGACAGGCCCCAGCTCCTATAATTCACCCCTCCACTTT
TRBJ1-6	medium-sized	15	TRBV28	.	CASSPLSGRNSPLHF	TGTGCCAGCAGTCCTCTCTCGGGACGCAATTCACCCCTCCACTTT
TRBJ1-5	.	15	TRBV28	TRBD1	CASRQGTGRYQPQHF	TGTGCCAGCAGACAAGGGACAGGGAGATATCAGCCCCAGCATTTT
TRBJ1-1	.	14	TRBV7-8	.	CASSYRPMNTEAFF	TGTGCCAGCAGCTATCGGCCCATGAACACTGAAGCTTTCTTT
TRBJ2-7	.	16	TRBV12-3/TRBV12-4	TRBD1	CASSLTLGQGVGEQYF	TGTGCCAGCAGTTTAACGCTTGGACAGGGAGTGGGCGAGCAGTACTTC
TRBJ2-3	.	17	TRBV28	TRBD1	CASSLPSRGISTDTQYF	TGTGCCAGCAGTTTACCCTCCAGGGGGATAAGCACAGATACGCAGTATTTT
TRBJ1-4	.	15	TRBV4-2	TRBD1	CASSRTTGGFEKLFF	TGTGCCAGCAGCCGGACGACAGGGGGGTTTGAAAAACTGTTTTTT
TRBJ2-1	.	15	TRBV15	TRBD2	CATSRDPSGNNEQFF	TGTGCCACCAGCAGAGACCCTAGCGGGAACAATGAGCAGTTCTTC
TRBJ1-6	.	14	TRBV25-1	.	CASSAGQDNSPLHF	TGTGCCAGCAGTGCGGGCCAGGATAATTCACCCCTCCACTTT
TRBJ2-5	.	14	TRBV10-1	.	CASSESGVRETQYF	TGCGCCAGCAGTGAGTCAGGGGTCCGGGAGACCCAGTACTTC
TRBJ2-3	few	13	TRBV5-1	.	CASRGRVTDTQYF	TGCGCCAGCAGGGGGCGAGTCACAGATACGCAGTATTTT
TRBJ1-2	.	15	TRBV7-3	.	CASSPGPSVSYGYTF	TGTGCCAGCAGCCCAGGGCCCTCTGTCAGCTATGGCTACACCTTC
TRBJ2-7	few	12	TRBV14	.	CASSQDLGEQYF	TGTGCCAGCAGCCAAGATCTCGGGGAGCAGTACTTC
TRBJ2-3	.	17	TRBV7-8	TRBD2	CASSRMGTSPPPDTQYF	TGTGCCAGCAGCCGAATGGGGACTAGCCCACCCCCAGATACGCAGTATTTT
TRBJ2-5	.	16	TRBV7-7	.	CASSPGGIHGLETQYF	TGTGCTAGCAGCCCAGGAGGGATACATGGTCTGGAGACCCAGTACTTC
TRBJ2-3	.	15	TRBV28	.	CASSFPSGGTDTQYF	TGTGCCAGCAGTTTTCCCTCCGGGGGAACAGATACGCAGTATTTT
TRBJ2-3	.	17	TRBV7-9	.	CASSLGSGKWSADTQYF	TGTGCCAGCAGCTTAGGTTCTGGGAAATGGAGCGCAGATACGCAGTATTTT
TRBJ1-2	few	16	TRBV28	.	CASNLLLPTDNYGYTF	TGTGCCAGCAATTTACTCCTACCGACTGATAACTATGGCTACACCTTC
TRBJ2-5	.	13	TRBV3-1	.	CASSQRGPETQYF	TGTGCCAGCAGCCAGAGAGGCCCCGAGACCCAGTACTTC
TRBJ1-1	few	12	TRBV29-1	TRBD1	CSVLGQTIGAFF	TGCAGCGTCCTGGGACAGACTATAGGAGCTTTCTTT
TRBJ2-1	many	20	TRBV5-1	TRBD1	CASRLNLMGDRGSSYNEQFF	TGCGCCAGCAGATTGAATCTTATGGGGGACAGGGGGTCATCCTACAATGAGCAGTTCTTC
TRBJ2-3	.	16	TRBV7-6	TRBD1	CASSPDRTFSTDTQYF	TGTGCCAGCAGCCCGGACAGGACTTTTAGCACAGATACGCAGTATTTT
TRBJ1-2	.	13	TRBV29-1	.	CSVGRTLNYGDTF	TGCAGCGTTGGGAGGACGTTGAACTATGGCGACACCTTC
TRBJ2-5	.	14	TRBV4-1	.	CASSQGNRLETQYF	TGCGCCAGCAGCCAAGGGAACCGATTAGAGACCCAGTACTTC
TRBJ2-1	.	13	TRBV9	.	CASSVSGYNEQFF	TGTGCCAGCAGCGTTAGCGGTTACAATGAGCAGTTCTTC
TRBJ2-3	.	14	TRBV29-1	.	CSVVQGPSTDTQYF	TGCAGCGTTGTGCAGGGGCCAAGCACAGATACGCAGTATTTT
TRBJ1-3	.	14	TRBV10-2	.	CASKDTGLRNTIYF	TGCGCCAGCAAAGACACAGGGCTGAGAAACACCATATATTTT
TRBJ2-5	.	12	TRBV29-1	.	CSVDRGQETQYF	TGCAGCGTTGACAGGGGACAAGAGACCCAGTACTTC
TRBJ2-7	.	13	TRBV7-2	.	CASSLGGLRGQYF	TGTGCCAGCAGCTTAGGGGGGCTCAGAGGGCAGTACTTC
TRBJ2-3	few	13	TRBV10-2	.	CASRGLPGDTQYF	TGCGCCAGCAGAGGTCTCCCTGGTGATACGCAGTATTTT
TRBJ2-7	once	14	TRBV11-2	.	CASSSPRGRREQYF	TGTGCCAGCAGCTCACCCCGGGGCCGGAGGGAGCAGTACTTC